The rows below give T cell receptor beta chains drawn from one sample of a study of somatic mutations in cytotoxic T cells in rheumatoid arthritis. Measured with immunoSEQ multiplex PCR; TCRdb has only the in-frame clones, and not every one. The sample records roughly 10,000 clones, around 80% being singletons. Sequencing was carried out using CD8+ T cells sorted from blood. These receptors all stem from an adult with rheumatoid arthritis. The CDR3 runs from the conserved cysteine through the conserved F or W. Fields, in order: V gene, J gene, CDR3 protein.

V gene: TRBV7-9; J gene: TRBJ1-1; CDR3 protein: CASSGTGDLNTEAFF
V gene: TRBV4-1; J gene: TRBJ1-2; CDR3 protein: CASSQDQSNYGYTF
V gene: TRBV27; J gene: TRBJ2-1; CDR3 protein: CASRPGQVLNEQFF
V gene: TRBV7-8; J gene: TRBJ2-1; CDR3 protein: CASSLTEYNEQFF
V gene: TRBV7-2; J gene: TRBJ2-5; CDR3 protein: CASGDFQETQYF
V gene: TRBV7-9; J gene: TRBJ2-7; CDR3 protein: CASSLAGGLYEQYF
V gene: TRBV30; J gene: TRBJ2-7; CDR3 protein: CAWTAGLAPYEQYF
V gene: TRBV7-8; J gene: TRBJ2-2; CDR3 protein: CASSHAGLAGTQSTGELFF
V gene: TRBV6-1; J gene: TRBJ2-1; CDR3 protein: CASSEESGGPNEQFF
V gene: TRBV7-9; J gene: TRBJ1-1; CDR3 protein: CASSPQTGTNTEAFF
V gene: TRBV29-1; J gene: TRBJ1-1; CDR3 protein: CSVEGARQSFTEAFF
V gene: TRBV5-6; J gene: TRBJ1-1; CDR3 protein: CASSFAATGANTEAFF
V gene: TRBV7-6; J gene: TRBJ2-7; CDR3 protein: CASSSHRDRGPYEQYF
V gene: TRBV5-4; J gene: TRBJ2-1; CDR3 protein: CASSGGTDHEQFF
V gene: TRBV5-6; J gene: TRBJ1-5; CDR3 protein: CASSILRQGPNQPQHF
V gene: TRBV13; J gene: TRBJ2-2; CDR3 protein: CASSFSGGITGELFF
V gene: TRBV19; J gene: TRBJ1-5; CDR3 protein: CASSMSNEPNQPQHF
V gene: TRBV30; J gene: TRBJ1-6; CDR3 protein: CAWSVASVGYNSPLHF
V gene: TRBV4-3; J gene: TRBJ2-3; CDR3 protein: CASSPVVGQGVETDTQYF
V gene: TRBV7-9; J gene: TRBJ1-6; CDR3 protein: CASSTSRGRSYNSPLHF
V gene: TRBV7-8; J gene: TRBJ1-1; CDR3 protein: CASSSSAFTEAFF
V gene: TRBV29-1; J gene: TRBJ1-2; CDR3 protein: CSVEALQGIIPTIYGYTF
V gene: TRBV7-9; J gene: TRBJ1-4; CDR3 protein: CASSSSTRHYEKLFF
V gene: TRBV29-1; J gene: TRBJ2-7; CDR3 protein: CSVEGTPNSYGDEQYF
V gene: TRBV9; J gene: TRBJ2-1; CDR3 protein: CASSGQELFF
V gene: TRBV29-1; J gene: TRBJ1-1; CDR3 protein: CSVDRGRATEAFF
V gene: TRBV4-1; J gene: TRBJ2-1; CDR3 protein: CASSQGRGQNNEQFF
V gene: TRBV7-3; J gene: TRBJ1-6; CDR3 protein: CASSLLPGHYNSPLHF
V gene: TRBV6-4; J gene: TRBJ1-2; CDR3 protein: CASSEGTGGLGYTF